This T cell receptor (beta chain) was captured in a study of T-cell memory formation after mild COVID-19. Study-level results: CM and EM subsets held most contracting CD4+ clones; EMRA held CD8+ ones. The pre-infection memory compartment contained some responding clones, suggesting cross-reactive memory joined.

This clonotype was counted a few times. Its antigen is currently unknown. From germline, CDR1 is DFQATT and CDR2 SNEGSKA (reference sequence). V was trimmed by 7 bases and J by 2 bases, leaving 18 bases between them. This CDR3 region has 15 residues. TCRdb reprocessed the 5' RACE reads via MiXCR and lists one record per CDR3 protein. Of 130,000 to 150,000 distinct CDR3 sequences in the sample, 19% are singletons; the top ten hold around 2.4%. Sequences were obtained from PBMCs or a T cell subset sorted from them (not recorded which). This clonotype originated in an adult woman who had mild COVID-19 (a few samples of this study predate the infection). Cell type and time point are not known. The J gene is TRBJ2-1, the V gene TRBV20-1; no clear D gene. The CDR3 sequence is CSVPSFGIPYNEQFF. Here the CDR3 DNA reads TGCAGTGTACCCTCATTTGGGATACCCTACAATGAGCAGTTCTTC.